Below, 13 T cell receptor beta chains from the same sample are listed, as sequenced in a study of molecular identifiers for immune sequencing clone quantification. TCRdb fed the PCR reads into MiXCR, producing one record per CDR3 protein. The sample contains approximately 320,000 distinct CDR3 sequences, roughly 24% of which appear only once. The sample comprised naive CD8+ T cells from blood, with Jurkat cell RNA spiked in. Subset noted: FACS-sorted CD8+CD4-CCR7+CD45RA+ naive T cells. Receptor source: a human donor in good health. Some libraries in this study had Jurkat cell RNA spiked in.

V usage is TRBV7-6 and J usage is TRBJ2-2; no clear D. The CDR3 runs to 13 residues. V dropped 7 bases and J dropped 7 bases, with 13 bases sitting between them. Per the germline V gene, CDR1 is SGHVS and CDR2 is FNYEAQ. The CDR3 loop is CASTRGPYGELFF. CDR3 DNA: TGTGCCAGCACAAGAGGACCGTACGGGGAGCTGTTTTTT.

This clonotype came up many times. This chain joins TRBV2 and TRBJ1-2, with TRBD1 identical over 8 bases. The V segment lost 11 bases and the J segment 8 bases; nucleotides outside the gene matches: 16. From germline, CDR1 is SNHLY and CDR2 FYNNEI. The CDR3 contains 14 residues. The CDR3 DNA follows: TGTGCCCTAGAAAATTGGACAGGGAGAGAGGGCTACACCTTC. Translating it yields CALENWTGREGYTF. Full variable domain (missing parts from reference TRBV2 and TRBJ1-2): EPEVTQTPSHQVTQMGQEVILRCVPISNHLYFYWYRQILGQKVEFLVSFYNNEISEKSEIFDDQFSVERPDGSNFTLKIRSTKLEDSAMYFCALENWTGREGYTFGSGTRLTVV.

J is TRBJ2-7 and V is TRBV12-3 or TRBV12-4; TRBD2 matches 7 bases. V dropped 5 bases and J dropped 3; count of bases not matched to a gene: 7. The CDR3 runs 14 residues. The CDR3 here is CASSPGLSVYEQYF. CDR3 bases: TGTGCCAGCAGTCCGGGACTATCCGTCTACGAGCAGTACTTC.

The rearrangement joins TRBV12-3 or TRBV12-4 to TRBJ1-5; D may be TRBD1 (6 bases). Between the trimmed V and J ends, which lost 9 bases and 9 bases, there was a span of 21 bases. This CDR3 region has 14 residues. The CDR3 coding sequence is TGTGCCAGACCACCCGGGGGCTTAGGAGGGCCCCAGCATTTT. Its protein product is CARPPGGLGGPQHF.

In this sample, this clonotype turned up a few times. The rearrangement uses TRBV7-3 and TRBJ2-3; D tentatively reads TRBD1 or TRBD2 (7 bases each). CDR3 length: 14 amino acids. The V gene's germline CDR1 is SGHTA and CDR2 FQGTGA. V was pared by 5 bases and J by 3 bases, with 12 bases between. DNA of the CDR3: TGTGCCAGCAGCCAGGGGGAGGGAACAGATACGCAGTATTTT. Its protein is CASSQGEGTDTQYF.

The rearrangement joins TRBV11-2 to TRBJ2-4; 8 bases agree with TRBD2. Germline CDR1 and CDR2: SGHAT and FQNNGV. CDR3 length: 15 amino acids. The junction had 11 bases not matched to a gene; V was cut back by 5 bases and J by 8 bases. As DNA, the CDR3 is TGTGCCAGCAGCACCTATAGACTAGCGTCAGACATTCAGTACTTC. It translates to CASSTYRLASDIQYF.

The V gene is TRBV30, the J gene TRBJ2-7; the match to TRBD2 covers 9 bases. The CDR3 runs 14 residues. J gave up 4 bases and V 0 bases, and 4 bases lay outside the gene matches. CDR1 is GTSNPN, CDR2 SVGIG, per germline (reference sequence). CDR3 in DNA: TGTGCCTGGAGTGTGATTAGCGGGAGTTACGAGCAGTACTTC. Translating it yields CAWSVISGSYEQYF.

This clonotype was counted a few times. V and J are TRBV24-1 and TRBJ2-5; 9 bases fit TRBD1. There are 15 residues in the CDR3. J lost 1 base, V lost 2 bases, and 1 base had no gene match. Per the germline V gene, CDR1 is KGHDR and CDR2 is SFDVKD. The CDR3 nucleotides read TGTGCCACCAGTGATTGGGGACAGGGCCAAGAGACCCAGTACTTC. Translated: CATSDWGQGQETQYF.

Note on this clonotype: This may arise from a read error, as a much more abundant clone is one base away. Since no conserved phenylalanine or tryptophan closes the CDR3, a read error is the likely cause. This chain links TRBV2 with TRBJ1-1, with a weak D call TRBD1 (5 bases). Trimming cost V 2 bases and J 11 bases, with 9 bases left between them. This CDR3 is 11 amino acids long. Germline V CDR1 and CDR2: SNHLY, FYNNEI. CDR3 residues: CASSEFRAAFL. CDR3 coding DNA: TGTGCCAGCAGTGAATTCAGGGCTGCTTTCCTT.

At least ten counts were recorded for this clonotype. The J gene is TRBJ2-3, the V gene TRBV6-5; TRBD2 agrees at 10 bases. Losses at the gene ends were 7 bases for V and 5 bases for J; bases not matched to a gene: 12. In germline, CDR1 is MNHEY, CDR2 SVGAGI. The CDR3 runs 16 residues. Here the CDR3 DNA reads TGTGCCAGCAATGAAGTACTAGCGGGAAATGTAGATACGCAGTATTTT. Its protein is CASNEVLAGNVDTQYF.

This clonotype was observed many times. V and J are TRBV7-2 and TRBJ1-1; D gene ambiguous. CDR3 length: 13 amino acids. V lost 1 base and J 11 bases, leaving 14 bases between the germline ends. Germline V gene sequence: CDR1 SGHTA, CDR2 FQGNSA. DNA for the CDR3: TGTGCCAGCAGCTTAGGCAGCGGGGTCGACGCTTTCTTT. This encodes CASSLGSGVDAFF.

This clonotype was seen a single time. The chain couples TRBV29-1 to TRBJ2-5; D is tentatively TRBD1 or TRBD2 (6 bases each). The CDR3 totals 15 residues. Germline loops: CDR1 SQVTM, CDR2 ANQGSEA. Trimming stripped 0 bases from V and 5 bases from J, with 16 bases between. The CDR3 spells CSVEDFGGPGETQYF. As DNA, the CDR3 is TGCAGCGTTGAAGATTTTGGGGGGCCAGGGGAGACCCAGTACTTC.

With respect to this clonotype: At one of its ends the junction is not consistent with the germline gene, which may arise from a read error. V usage is TRBV29-1 and J usage is TRBJ2-7; perhaps TRBD2 as D (7 bases). CDR3 length equals 12 residues. CDR1 is SQVTM and CDR2 is ANQGSEA in the germline V gene. The CDR3 protein is CSVEAGAYGQYF. CDR3 bases: TGCAGCGTTGAGGCGGGGGCCTACGGGCAGTACTTC.